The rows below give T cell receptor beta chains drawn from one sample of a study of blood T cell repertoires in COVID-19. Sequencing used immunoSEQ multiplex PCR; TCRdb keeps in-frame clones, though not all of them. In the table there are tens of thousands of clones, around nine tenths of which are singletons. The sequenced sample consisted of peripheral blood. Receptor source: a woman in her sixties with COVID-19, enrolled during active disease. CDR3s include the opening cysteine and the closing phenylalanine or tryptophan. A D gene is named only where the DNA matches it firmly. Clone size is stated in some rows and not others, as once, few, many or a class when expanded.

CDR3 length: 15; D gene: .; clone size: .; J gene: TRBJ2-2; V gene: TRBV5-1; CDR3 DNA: TGCGCCAGCAGCTTGGTCCAGGGGAACACCGGGGAGCTGTTTTTT; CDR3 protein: CASSLVQGNTGELFF
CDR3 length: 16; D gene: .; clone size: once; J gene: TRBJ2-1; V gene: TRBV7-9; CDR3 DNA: TGTGCCAGCAGCCCAGTGGGGGGAAGCTCCTACAATGAGCAGTTCTTC; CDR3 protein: CASSPVGGSSYNEQFF
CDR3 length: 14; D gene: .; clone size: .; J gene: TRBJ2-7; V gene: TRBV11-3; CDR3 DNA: TGTGCCAGCAGCTTTCAAACAGGGTCTCTCGAGCAGTACTTC; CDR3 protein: CASSFQTGSLEQYF
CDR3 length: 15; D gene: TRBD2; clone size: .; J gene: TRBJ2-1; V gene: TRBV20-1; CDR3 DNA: TGCAGTGCTAGTACTAGCGGGAGCTCCTACAATGAGCAGTTCTTC; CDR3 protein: CSASTSGSSYNEQFF
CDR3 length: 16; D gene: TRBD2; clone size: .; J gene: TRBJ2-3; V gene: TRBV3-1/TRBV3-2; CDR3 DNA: TGTGCCAGCAGCCAGGGACTAGCGTTTAGCACAGATACGCAGTATTTT; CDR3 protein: CASSQGLAFSTDTQYF
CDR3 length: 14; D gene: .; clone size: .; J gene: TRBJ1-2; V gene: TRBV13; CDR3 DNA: TGTGCCAGCAGCCCCCGCGGGGGCGTTTATGGCTACACCTTC; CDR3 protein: CASSPRGGVYGYTF
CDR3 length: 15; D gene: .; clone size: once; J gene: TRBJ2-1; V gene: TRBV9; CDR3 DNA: TGTGCCAGCAGCGAATGGACGGACAGTTACAATGAGCAGTTCTTC; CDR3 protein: CASSEWTDSYNEQFF
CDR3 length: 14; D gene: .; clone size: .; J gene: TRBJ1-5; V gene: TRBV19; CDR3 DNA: TGTGCCTCGATACCCGGGGGGGACGGGCAGCCCCAGCATTTT; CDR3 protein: CASIPGGDGQPQHF
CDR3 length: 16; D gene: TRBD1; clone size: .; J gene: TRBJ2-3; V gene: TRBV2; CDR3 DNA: TGTGCCAGCCCGTCAAGAGGGGGCAGAGGAACAGATACGCAGTATTTT; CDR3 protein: CASPSRGGRGTDTQYF
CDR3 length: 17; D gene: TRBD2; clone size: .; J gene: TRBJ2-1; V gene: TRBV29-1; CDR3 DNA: TGCAGCGTTGAAGACGCCCGGACTAGCGGGAGAGTCAATGAGCAGTTCTTC; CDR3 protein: CSVEDARTSGRVNEQFF
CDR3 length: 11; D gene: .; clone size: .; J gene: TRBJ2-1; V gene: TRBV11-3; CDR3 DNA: TGTGCCAGCAGCTTAAGCGAGCCCCAGTTCTTC; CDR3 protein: CASSLSEPQFF
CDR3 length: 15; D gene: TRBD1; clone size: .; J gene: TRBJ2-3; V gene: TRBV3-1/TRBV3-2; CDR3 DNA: TGTGCCAGCAGCCAAGCGCGGACAGGGACGGATACGCAGTATTTT; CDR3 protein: CASSQARTGTDTQYF
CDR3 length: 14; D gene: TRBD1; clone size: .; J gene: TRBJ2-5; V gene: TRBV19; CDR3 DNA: TGTGCCAGTAGTCCCCGGACAGGGGGGCGGACCCAGTACTTC; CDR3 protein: CASSPRTGGRTQYF
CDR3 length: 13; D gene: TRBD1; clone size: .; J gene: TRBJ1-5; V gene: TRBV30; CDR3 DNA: TGTGCCTGGGGAACAGGGGGCGGTCAGCCCCAGCATTTT; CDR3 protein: CAWGTGGGQPQHF
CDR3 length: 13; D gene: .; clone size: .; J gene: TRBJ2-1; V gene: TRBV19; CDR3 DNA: TGTGCCAGTAGTGCGGGACGCCAGAATGAGCAGTTCTTC; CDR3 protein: CASSAGRQNEQFF
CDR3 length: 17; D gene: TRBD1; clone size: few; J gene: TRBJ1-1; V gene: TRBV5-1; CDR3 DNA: TGCGCCAGCAGCTTGTCAACAGGACAGGGGATGAACACTGAAGCTTTCTTT; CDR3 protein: CASSLSTGQGMNTEAFF
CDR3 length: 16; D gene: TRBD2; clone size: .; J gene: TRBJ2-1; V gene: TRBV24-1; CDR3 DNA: TGTGCCACCAGTGATCCCGGAACTAGCGGGTACAATGAGCAGTTCTTC; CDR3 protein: CATSDPGTSGYNEQFF
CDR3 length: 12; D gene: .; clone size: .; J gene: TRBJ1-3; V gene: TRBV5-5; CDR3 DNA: TGTGCCAGCAGCTTTATGGGAAACACCATATATTTT; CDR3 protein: CASSFMGNTIYF
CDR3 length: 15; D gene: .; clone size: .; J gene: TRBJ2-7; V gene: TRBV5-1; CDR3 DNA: TGCGCCAGCAGCTTCCTACCAGGGGACTCCTACGAGCAGTACTTC; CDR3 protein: CASSFLPGDSYEQYF
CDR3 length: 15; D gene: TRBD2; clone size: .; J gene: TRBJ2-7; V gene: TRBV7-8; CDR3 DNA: TGTGCCAGCAGCTTAGCGGGGACTAGTTCCTACGAGCAGTACTTC; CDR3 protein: CASSLAGTSSYEQYF
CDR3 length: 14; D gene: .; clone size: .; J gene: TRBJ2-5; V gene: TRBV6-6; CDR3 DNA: TGTGCCAGCAGTTACTCGGCAGGATGGGAGACCCAGTACTTC; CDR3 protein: CASSYSAGWETQYF
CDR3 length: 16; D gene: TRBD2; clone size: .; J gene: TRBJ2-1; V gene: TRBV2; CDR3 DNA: TGTGCCAGCAGTGATTCAGGGCTAGCGGGGAACAATGAGCAGTTCTTC; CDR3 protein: CASSDSGLAGNNEQFF